Listed here are 27 T cell receptor beta chains from one sample, sequenced in a study of blood T cell repertoires in COVID-19. Sequenced by immunoSEQ multiplex PCR; TCRdb stores in-frame clones only, minus some. This table has about 160,000 clones, 93% appearing once. The sequencing sample was made of peripheral blood. These receptor sequences come from a woman between 55 and 75 years old with COVID-19, enrolled during active disease.

The V and J genes are TRBV5-1 and TRBJ2-1, with 7 bases matching TRBD1. The CDR3 spans 14 residues. Losses at the gene ends were 8 bases for V and 0 bases for J; bases not matched to a gene: 5. Germline assignment: CDR1 SGHRS and CDR2 YFSETQ. As DNA, the CDR3 is TGCGCCAGTAGCCGGGACAGCTCCTACAATGAGCAGTTCTTC. Translated: CASSRDSSYNEQFF.

The chain joins TRBV18 to TRBJ1-1; possible D gene TRBD1, 6 bases. V lost 2 bases and J 9 bases, leaving 16 bases between the germline ends. Germline lookup yields CDR1 KGHSH and CDR2 LQKENI. The CDR3 is 14 amino acids. CDR3 DNA: TGTGCCAGCTCACCAGTTACAGGGTTAAATCAAGCTTTCTTT. This codes for CASSPVTGLNQAFF.

The chain combines TRBV4-1 with TRBJ1-5, with 9 bases identical to TRBD1. V gave up 6 bases and J gave up 8 bases; unmatched junction bases: 8. Germline CDR1 is MGHRA and CDR2 is YSYEKL. This CDR3 contains 14 residues. The CDR3, as DNA: TGCGCCAGCAGGCCCGGACAGGGGATAGAGCCCCAGCATTTT. It yields the protein CASRPGQGIEPQHF.

This chain joins TRBV10-3 and TRBJ1-2, with a weak D call TRBD1 (6 bases). The CDR3 loop spans 14 amino acids. V lost 6 bases, J lost 8 bases, and 19 bases lay in between. Germline assignment: CDR1 ENHRY and CDR2 SYGVKD. For the CDR3, the DNA is TGTGCCATCAGCACCCTCACAGGGTCGTGGGGCTACACCTTC. Translation: CAISTLTGSWGYTF.

The chain joins TRBV7-9 to TRBJ2-6, with 7 bases lining up with TRBD1. Germline V gene sequence: CDR1 SEHNR, CDR2 FQNEAQ (reference sequence). The ends lost 5 bases at V and 8 bases at J; junction bases unmatched: 6. The CDR3 length is 14 residues. CDR3 in amino acids: CASSRQGPTNVLTF. The CDR3 region has the DNA TGTGCCAGCAGCCGACAGGGCCCCACCAACGTCCTGACTTTC.

The rearrangement joins TRBV19 to TRBJ1-2; no definite D call. Trimming pared 5 bases from V and 3 bases from J, leaving 13 bases between. This CDR3 comprises 14 residues. CDR1 and CDR2 (germline): LNHDA, SQIVND (reference sequence). The CDR3 bases are TGTGCCAGTAGTGATTTGGGCACGGACTATGGCTACACCTTC. The encoded protein is CASSDLGTDYGYTF.

The genes are TRBV11-2 and TRBJ2-3; 9 bases agree with TRBD2. This CDR3 spans 15 amino acids. The germline gives CDR1 SGHAT, CDR2 FQNNGV. With 1 base clipped from V and 4 bases from J, the junction kept 3 bases outside the gene matches. The CDR3 DNA reads TGTGCCAGCAGCTTAGGCGGGGGGGCCTCAGATACGCAGTATTTT. The encoded protein is CASSLGGGASDTQYF.

J is TRBJ1-2 and V is TRBV18, with D possibly being TRBD1 (6 bases). The germline V gene encodes CDR1 KGHSH and CDR2 LQKENI. Trimming left V 3 bases short and J 7 bases short, with 12 bases between. The length of the CDR3 is 13 residues. CDR3 nucleotides: TGTGCCAGCTCACCCCGACAGGCCGGTGGCTACACCTTC. Protein: CASSPRQAGGYTF.

In this sample, this clone turned up once. The rearrangement uses TRBV5-8 and TRBJ1-1; TRBD1 might be the D (6 bases). The CDR3 is 12 residues long. CDR1 and CDR2 (germline): SGHTS, YDEGEE. The V end lost 4 bases, the J end lost 7 bases, and 11 bases lay between the germline ends. CDR3: CASSPGQIEAFF. CDR3 DNA sequence: TGTGCCAGCAGCCCAGGACAGATTGAAGCTTTCTTT.

The J gene is TRBJ2-3, the V gene TRBV3-1 (or the pseudogene TRBV3-2); 8 bases match TRBD1. CDR1 and CDR2 from the germline V gene are LGHDT and YNNKEL (reference sequence). The CDR3 extends over 13 amino acids. J was trimmed by 2 bases and V by 7 bases; bases with no gene match: 2. CDR3 DNA: TGTGCCAGCACGACAGGGGCCACAGATACGCAGTATTTT. Protein sequence: CASTTGATDTQYF.

This clone was seen once. The gene calls are TRBV15 and TRBJ2-3, with 14 nucleotides matching TRBD2. The germline V gene encodes CDR1 LNHNV and CDR2 YYDKDF (reference sequence). V lost 4 bases, J lost 5 bases, and 14 bases stayed unmatched. The CDR3 runs to 19 residues. DNA of the CDR3: TGTGCCACCAGCAACTCCCGAGAACGACTAGCGGGGGGGCGAGATACGCAGTATTTT. Translating gives CATSNSRERLAGGRDTQYF.

This chain joins TRBV16 and TRBJ2-2; 7 nucleotides agree with TRBD2. Germline V CDR1 and CDR2: KGHSY, FQNENV. V shed 0 bases and J 4 bases; nucleotides not matched to a gene: 5. The CDR3 extends over 16 amino acids. The CDR3 here is CASSQSGRASTGELFF. Here the CDR3 DNA reads TGTGCCAGCAGCCAATCGGGGAGGGCGAGCACCGGGGAGCTGTTTTTT.

This chain's CDR3 is CASSLRGTKPQHF. CDR3 DNA: TGTGCCAGCAGTTTAAGGGGTACGAAGCCCCAGCATTTT. The chain links TRBV27 to TRBJ1-5; possibly TRBD1 for D (5 bases). V lost 2 bases and J 8 bases, leaving 10 bases between the germline ends. The CDR3 is made up of 13 amino acids. CDR1 and CDR2 from the germline V gene are MNHEY and SMNVEV (reference sequence).

CDR3: CASSQDREYGYTF. DNA for the CDR3: TGCGCCAGCAGCCAAGACAGGGAATATGGCTACACCTTC. This chain links TRBV4-3 with TRBJ1-2, with D tentatively TRBD1 (5 bases). CDR3 length: 13 residues. Per the germline V gene, CDR1 is LGHNA and CDR2 is YSLEER. Trimming left V 0 bases short and J 5 bases short, with 7 bases between.

The V gene is TRBV6-2 or TRBV6-3, the J gene TRBJ1-4; no clear D gene. This CDR3 comprises 15 residues. From germline, CDR1 is MNHEY and CDR2 SVGEGT. V was pared by 4 bases and J by 2 bases, with 11 bases between. This CDR3 is CASSFPPQTNEKLFF. CDR3 DNA: TGTGCCAGCAGTTTCCCGCCCCAGACTAATGAAAAACTGTTTTTT.

The rearrangement joins TRBV11-2 to TRBJ2-7, with D possibly being TRBD2 (5 bases). The ends were cut back, 1 base at V and 2 bases at J, with 9 bases in the middle. The CDR3 runs to 14 residues. In germline, CDR1 is SGHAT, CDR2 FQNNGV. CDR3 DNA sequence: TGTGCCAGCAGCTTAGGAACTAGTGCCTACGAGCAGTACTTC. This sequence encodes CASSLGTSAYEQYF.

CDR3: CASSATTGDTEAFF. For the CDR3, the DNA is TGCGCCAGCAGCGCTACGACGGGAGACACTGAAGCTTTCTTT. The chain couples TRBV5-1 to TRBJ1-1; no firm D call. Per germline, CDR1 SGHRS and CDR2 YFSETQ. CDR3 length: 14 residues. V was trimmed by 4 bases and J by 3 bases, leaving 13 bases between them. Filled out from reference TRBV5-1 and TRBJ1-1, the complete variable domain reads KAGVTQTPRYLIKTRGQQVTLSCSPISGHRSVSWYQQTPGQGLQFLFEYFSETQRNKGNFPGRFSGRQFSNSRSEMNVSTLELGDSALYLCASSATTGDTEAFFGQGTRLTVV.

The chain links TRBV7-9 to TRBJ2-7; D possibly corresponds to TRBD2 (5 bases). Between the trimmed V and J ends, which lost 5 bases and 7 bases, there was a span of 12 bases. The CDR3 has 12 residues. Germline CDR1 SEHNR, CDR2 FQNEAQ (reference sequence). The CDR3 protein is CASSGSGKEQYF. CDR3 nucleotide sequence: TGTGCCAGCAGCGGTTCGGGGAAAGAGCAGTACTTC.

This clone was recorded only once. This chain connects TRBV9 to TRBJ2-1, with D possibly being TRBD2 (6 bases). The germline V gene encodes CDR1 SGDLS and CDR2 YYNGEE. The length of the CDR3 is 15 residues. Trimming stripped 3 bases from V and 7 bases from J, with 17 bases between. The CDR3 region has the DNA TGTGCCAGCAGCGAGTCACTAGCCACTAGGAATGAGCAGTTCTTC. It encodes CASSESLATRNEQFF. The variable domain in full, with the rest retrieved from reference TRBV9 and TRBJ2-1, is DSGVTQTPKHLITATGQRVTLRCSPRSGDLSVYWYQQSLDQGLQFLIQYYNGEERAKGNILERFSAQQFPDLHSELNLSSLELGDSALYFCASSESLATRNEQFFGPGTRLTVL.

This sequence joins TRBV5-6 and TRBJ1-4; TRBD1 matches 9 bases. Germline CDR1 reads SGHDT; CDR2 reads YYEEEE. J lost 8 bases, V lost 0 bases, and 5 bases had no gene match. CDR3 length: 15 amino acids. CDR3 DNA: TGTGCCAGCAGCTTGGGCCGGGACAGGGAAGAAAAACTGTTTTTT. Translating it yields CASSLGRDREEKLFF.

The chain uses TRBV3-1 (or the pseudogene TRBV3-2) and TRBJ1-2; D not resolved. V gave up 5 bases and J gave up 7 bases, with 14 bases separating them. Germline-derived CDR1 and CDR2 are LGHDT and YNNKEL (reference sequence). The CDR3 runs to 13 residues. In nucleotides, the CDR3 is TGTGCCAGCAGCACCGGGAAGCCAGGTGGCTACACCTTC. This sequence encodes CASSTGKPGGYTF.

This clone was observed once. This rearrangement joins TRBV18 to TRBJ1-5, with 10 bases identical to TRBD1. The germline gives CDR1 KGHSH, CDR2 LQKENI. This CDR3 has 15 residues. V lost 3 bases, J lost 5 bases, and 4 bases stayed unmatched. The CDR3 sequence: CASSPGTGADQPQHF. CDR3 nucleotide sequence: TGTGCCAGCTCACCCGGGACAGGGGCCGATCAGCCCCAGCATTTT.

The V call is TRBV3-1 (or the pseudogene TRBV3-2), the J call TRBJ1-1; 7 nucleotides match TRBD1. Germline values: CDR1 LGHDT, CDR2 YNNKEL (reference sequence). V lost 6 bases and J lost 1; bases outside the gene matches: 5. The CDR3 totals 14 residues. Here the CDR3 DNA reads TGTGCCAGCAGTACGGGACAGTGGAACACTGAAGCTTTCTTT. This codes for CASSTGQWNTEAFF.

The CDR3 spells CASSVGANTEAFF. CDR3 bases: TGTGCCAGCAGCGTAGGAGCGAACACTGAAGCTTTCTTT. The V call is TRBV9, the J call TRBJ1-1; D remains unclear. This CDR3 comprises 13 residues. V was pared by 0 bases and J by 1 base, with 4 bases between. Germline CDR1 reads SGDLS; CDR2 reads YYNGEE.

V and J are TRBV5-4 and TRBJ2-3; D is possibly TRBD2 (7 bases). The V end was cut by 5 bases, the J end by 0 bases, with 13 bases between. Germline CDR1 reads SGHNT; CDR2 reads YYREEE (reference sequence). This CDR3 region has 15 residues. The CDR3 is CASRVRGASTDTQYF. The CDR3 DNA reads TGTGCCAGCAGAGTCCGGGGGGCTAGCACAGATACGCAGTATTTT.

The chain recombines TRBV10-3 with TRBJ2-3, with 11 bases that match TRBD2. Trimming at V came to 8 bases and at J to 4 bases, leaving 23 bases not matched to a gene. Per the germline V gene, CDR1 is ENHRY and CDR2 is SYGVKD. The CDR3 is 20 residues long. The CDR3 here is CAIGPGVAGGIGLSADTQYF. In nucleotides, the CDR3 is TGTGCCATCGGCCCGGGGGTAGCGGGGGGGATTGGTCTCTCGGCAGATACGCAGTATTTT.

The chain recombines TRBV10-3 with TRBJ1-2, with a possible D match to TRBD1 (6 bases). CDR3 length equals 11 residues. The V gene lost 10 bases and the J gene lost 8 bases, with 14 bases spanning the gap. Per the germline V gene, CDR1 is ENHRY and CDR2 is SYGVKD. The chain's CDR3 is CATEGTKGYTF. The CDR3, as DNA: TGTGCCACCGAGGGGACAAAAGGCTACACCTTC.